The 16 T cell receptor beta chains below come from one sample, sequenced in a study of T cell responses to AZD1222 COVID-19 vaccine. Clones were sequenced by immunoSEQ multiplex PCR, and TCRdb holds only the in-frame ones, with some missing. The top ten clones hold approximately 4% of a sample with some 40,000 clones, less than 85% of them seen once. This specimen consisted of peripheral blood, obtained on day 0 of AZD1222 vaccination. These receptors originate from an adult in good health.

This sequence joins TRBV19 and TRBJ1-1; D is undetermined. This CDR3 region has 17 residues. Trimming took 1 base from V and 0 from J, leaving 15 bases between them. Germline assignment: CDR1 LNHDA and CDR2 SQIVND (reference sequence). In nucleotides, the CDR3 is TGTGCCAGTAGTATAGTTACGGCAGACGTAATGAACACTGAAGCTTTCTTT. This encodes CASSIVTADVMNTEAFF.

This clone was recorded a few times. The chain joins TRBV19 to TRBJ2-3; 8 nucleotides match TRBD2. In germline, CDR1 is LNHDA, CDR2 SQIVND (reference sequence). Trimming cost V 10 bases and J 2 bases; bases outside gene matches: 11. The length of the CDR3 is 15 residues. In DNA, the CDR3 is TGTGCCACTCGCCGGGGAGCGGGGGACACAGATACGCAGTATTTT. Translating gives CATRRGAGDTDTQYF.

The chain uses TRBV28 and TRBJ2-5, with TRBD1 identical over 9 bases. The ends lost 2 bases at V and 4 bases at J; junction bases unmatched: 2. Germline CDR1 is MDHEN and CDR2 is SYDVKM. The CDR3 has 14 amino acids. CDR3 residues: CASSLGTGTETQYF. Here the CDR3 DNA reads TGTGCCAGCAGTTTAGGGACAGGGACAGAGACCCAGTACTTC.

The chain employs TRBV9 and TRBJ2-1; D is possibly TRBD1 or TRBD2 (6 bases each). Germline loops: CDR1 SGDLS, CDR2 YYNGEE. CDR3 length: 16 residues. V was cut by 0 bases and J by 4 bases, with 14 bases left in between. The CDR3 DNA sequence: TGTGCCAGCAGCGTAGCTGTCGGGGGCTCTTACAATGAGCAGTTCTTC. Translated: CASSVAVGGSYNEQFF.

There are a few counts of this clone. The chain combines TRBV5-6 with TRBJ1-5; D gene uncertain. The CDR3 loop spans 13 amino acids. V gave up 0 bases and J gave up 9 bases, with 10 bases separating them. CDR1 SGHDT and CDR2 YYEEEE come from the germline V gene. The CDR3 is CASSLAGLGPQHF. The CDR3 DNA is TGTGCCAGCAGCTTGGCCGGCCTGGGGCCCCAGCATTTT.

The V and J genes are TRBV11-2 and TRBJ2-7, with D possibly being TRBD2 (5 bases). The CDR3 spans 15 residues. Germline CDR1 is SGHAT and CDR2 is FQNNGV. V gave up 2 bases and J gave up 2 bases, with 13 bases separating them. CDR3: CASSLSGSQTYEQYF. The CDR3 DNA is TGTGCCAGCAGCTTAAGCGGCAGCCAAACCTACGAGCAGTACTTC.

This clone was counted once. The chain recombines TRBV14 with TRBJ2-3; D is unresolved. Deletions cut 0 bases from V and 7 bases from J, with 17 bases between. The CDR3 has 16 residues. Germline V CDR1 and CDR2: SGHDN, FVKESK. The CDR3 DNA reads as TGTGCCAGCAGCCAAGAGCTCTCCCCCCCCCGGAATACGCAGTATTTT. Translating gives CASSQELSPPRNTQYF. The entire variable domain, with the rest obtained from reference TRBV14 and TRBJ2-3, is as follows: EAGVTQFPSHSVIEKGQTVTLRCDPISGHDNLYWYRRVMGKEIKFLLHFVKESKQDESGMPNNRFLAERTGGTYSTLKVQPAELEDSGVYFCASSQELSPPRNTQYFGPGTRLTVL.

This chain joins TRBV7-8 and TRBJ2-5; D call uncertain. From germline, CDR1 is SGHVS and CDR2 FQNEAQ. The CDR3 runs to 15 residues. Trimming took off 4 bases at V and 5 bases at J, with 17 bases between the two ends. The CDR3 DNA reads TGTGCCAGCAGCTCCAGGCAGGAGCCTGGGGAGACCCAGTACTTC. Protein sequence: CASSSRQEPGETQYF.

Here the CDR3 DNA reads TGTGCCATCAGAGACGGGACAGGAGCATCCTACGAGCAGTACTTC. Amino acids: CAIRDGTGASYEQYF. The chain uses TRBV10-3 and TRBJ2-7, with 8 bases fitting TRBD1. The V segment lost 6 bases and the J segment 1 base; nucleotides outside the gene matches: 8. This CDR3 contains 15 residues. The germline gives CDR1 ENHRY, CDR2 SYGVKD.

V and J are TRBV7-9 and TRBJ1-1; D remains unclear. With 5 bases removed from V and 0 bases from J, the gap between germline ends came to 7 bases. Per germline, CDR1 SEHNR and CDR2 FQNEAQ (reference sequence). This CDR3 contains 13 residues. Written as DNA, the CDR3 is TGTGCCAGCAGCCGGACGTTGAACACTGAAGCTTTCTTT. Amino acids: CASSRTLNTEAFF. The full variable domain, its missing parts supplied by reference TRBV7-9 and TRBJ1-1, is DTGVSQNPRHKITKRGQNVTFRCDPISEHNRLYWYRQTLGQGPEFLTYFQNEAQLEKSRLLSDRFSAERPKGSFSTLEIQRTEQGDSAMYLCASSRTLNTEAFFGQGTRLTVV.

The chain recombines TRBV5-3 with TRBJ2-3; 16 bases are shared with TRBD2. TRBV5-3 is an ORF, and what it does is uncertain. The CDR3 runs 22 residues. V shed 4 bases, J shed 0 bases, and the junction held 17 bases outside the gene matches. For the CDR3, the DNA is TGTGCCAGAAGCAAACCGGGACTAGCGGGGGGGCGTACTAAAGGGAGCACAGATACGCAGTATTTT. It encodes CARSKPGLAGGRTKGSTDTQYF.

This clone was recorded a few times. The J gene is TRBJ1-6, the V gene TRBV27; D remains unclear. V dropped 3 bases and J dropped 7 bases, with 10 bases sitting between them. The CDR3 contains 14 residues. Germline V gene sequence: CDR1 MNHEY, CDR2 SMNVEV (reference sequence). Here the CDR3 DNA reads TGTGCCAGCAGTTTCCAGGAGGAAAATTCACCCCTCCACTTT. Amino acids: CASSFQEENSPLHF.

The chain combines TRBV7-2 with TRBJ1-2; TRBD1 agrees at 7 bases. Trimming took 7 bases from V and 4 from J; bases not matched to a gene: 6. The germline CDR1 and CDR2 sequences are SGHTA and FQGNSA. The CDR3 runs to 13 residues. CDR3 coding DNA: TGTGCCAGCACCGTGACAGGGATCTATGGCTACACCTTC. As protein: CASTVTGIYGYTF. Using reference TRBV7-2 and TRBJ1-2 for the parts outside the CDR3, the full variable domain is GAGVSQSPSNKVTEKGKDVELRCDPISGHTALYWYRQSLGQGLEFLIYFQGNSAPDKSGLPSDRFSAERTGGSVSTLTIQRTQQEDSAVYLCASTVTGIYGYTFGSGTRLTVV.

CDR3 nucleotide sequence: TGTGCCAGCTCACCCTGGGACAGAAACTCTGGAAACACCATATATTTT. Its protein product is CASSPWDRNSGNTIYF. This rearrangement joins TRBV18 to TRBJ1-3; TRBD1 matches at 7 bases. The trim removed 3 bases at V and 0 bases at J, leaving 5 bases unmatched. This CDR3 is 16 amino acids long. Per germline, CDR1 KGHSH and CDR2 LQKENI.

In its sample, this clone was seen once. The chain has TRBV27 and TRBJ1-2, with TRBD1 matching over 8 bases. The V gene's germline CDR1 is MNHEY and CDR2 SMNVEV (reference sequence). The CDR3 is made up of 15 amino acids. The V and J ends lost 5 bases and 3 bases, in that order; junction bases with no gene match: 8. The CDR3 here is CASSPHGQGHYGYTF. CDR3 nucleotides: TGTGCCAGCAGTCCCCACGGACAGGGTCACTATGGCTACACCTTC.

The V call is TRBV2, the J call TRBJ2-5; D is unclear. Trimming cost V 3 bases and J 2 bases, with 4 bases left between them. The germline V gene encodes CDR1 SNHLY and CDR2 FYNNEI. This CDR3 is built from 12 residues. Here the CDR3 reads CASSDVQETQYF. Here the CDR3 DNA reads TGTGCCAGCAGTGACGTACAAGAGACCCAGTACTTC.